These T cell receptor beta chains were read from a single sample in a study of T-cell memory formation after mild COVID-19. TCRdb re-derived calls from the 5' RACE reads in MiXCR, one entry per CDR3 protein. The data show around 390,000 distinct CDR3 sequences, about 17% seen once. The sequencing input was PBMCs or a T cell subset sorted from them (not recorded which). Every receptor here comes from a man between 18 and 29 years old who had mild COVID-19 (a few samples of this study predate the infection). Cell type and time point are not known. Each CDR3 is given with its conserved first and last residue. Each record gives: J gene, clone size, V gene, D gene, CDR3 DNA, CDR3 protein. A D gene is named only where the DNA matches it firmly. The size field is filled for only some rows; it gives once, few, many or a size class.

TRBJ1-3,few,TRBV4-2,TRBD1,TGTGCCAGCAGCGACAGGGAAAGGGCTGGAAACACCATATATTTT,CASSDRERAGNTIYF
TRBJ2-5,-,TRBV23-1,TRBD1,TGCGCCAGCAGTAATCCCAACTCCACAGGGGGCCGCTTCACGAAGACCCAGTACTTC,CASSNPNSTGGRFTKTQYF
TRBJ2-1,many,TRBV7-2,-,TGTGCCAGCAGCCAAAGGTTTCCCGGATCCTCCTACAATGAGCAGTTCTTC,CASSQRFPGSSYNEQFF
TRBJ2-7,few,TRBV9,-,TGTGCCAGCAGCGCGGGGGACGCCAGCTCCTACGAGCAGTACTTC,CASSAGDASSYEQYF
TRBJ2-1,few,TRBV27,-,TGTGCCAGCAAGGGCAGATACAATGAGCAGTTCTTC,CASKGRYNEQFF
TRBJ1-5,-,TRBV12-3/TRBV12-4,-,TGTGCCAGCAGTGAATTGGGAGGTCAGCCCCAGCATTTT,CASSELGGQPQHF
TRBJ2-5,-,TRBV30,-,TGTGCCTGGGTGGGACTTGGCCAAGAGACCCAGTACTTC,CAWVGLGQETQYF
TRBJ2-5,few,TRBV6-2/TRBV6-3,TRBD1,TGTGCCAGCAGAAGTGACAGGGGCTTCGCAGAGACCCAGTACTTC,CASRSDRGFAETQYF
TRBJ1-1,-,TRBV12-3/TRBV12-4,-,TGTGCCAGCAGTTTTTTGCCGTCGGGGAACACTGAAGCTTTCTTT,CASSFLPSGNTEAFF
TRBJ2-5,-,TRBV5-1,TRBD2,TGCGCCAGCAGCTTGGCTCCGGGACTAGCGGGACAAGAGACCCAGTACTTC,CASSLAPGLAGQETQYF
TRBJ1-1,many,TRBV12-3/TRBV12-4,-,TGTGCCAGCAGTCGGGACATAGTGAACACTGAAGCTTTCTTT,CASSRDIVNTEAFF
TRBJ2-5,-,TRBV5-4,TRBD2,TGTGCCAGCAGTAGGACTAGCGGGGATCAAGAGACCCAGTACTTC,CASSRTSGDQETQYF
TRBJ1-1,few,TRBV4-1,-,TGCGCCAGCAGCCAACGAGGGGGGATGAACACTGAAGCTTTCTTT,CASSQRGGMNTEAFF
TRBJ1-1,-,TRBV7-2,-,TGTGCCAGCAGCCGATATTTGCTCTTT,CASSRYLLF
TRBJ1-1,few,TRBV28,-,TGTGCCAGCAATGGACTGAACACTGAAGCTTTCTTT,CASNGLNTEAFF
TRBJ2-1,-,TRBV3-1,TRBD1,TGTGCCAGCAGCCAATCCAAGGACAGGGAGATCGATGAGCAGTTCTTC,CASSQSKDREIDEQFF
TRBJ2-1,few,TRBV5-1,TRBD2,TGCGCCAGCAGCTTGGGCGGGGGGAAGCAGTTCTTC,CASSLGGGKQFF
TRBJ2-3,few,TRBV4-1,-,TGCGCCAGCAGCCACCGGACGAGGGGAGATACGCAGTATTTT,CASSHRTRGDTQYF
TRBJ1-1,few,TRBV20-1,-,TGCAGTGCCACCGACACTGAAGCTTTCTTT,CSATDTEAFF
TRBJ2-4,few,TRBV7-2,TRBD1,TGTGCCAGCAGCTGGGACAGTCCGACCTCAGCCAAAAACATTCAGTACTTC,CASSWDSPTSAKNIQYF
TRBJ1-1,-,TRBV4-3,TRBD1,TGCGCCAGCAGCCATCGGACAGGGCGGACTGAAGCTTTCTTT,CASSHRTGRTEAFF
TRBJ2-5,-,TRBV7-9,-,TGTGCCAGCAGCTTAGGACAGACGAACCAAGAGACCCAGTACTTC,CASSLGQTNQETQYF
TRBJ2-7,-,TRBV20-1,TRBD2,TGCAGTGCTGGAGGGGTGAGCGGGGTATACGAGCAGTACTTC,CSAGGVSGVYEQYF
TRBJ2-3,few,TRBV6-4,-,TGTGCCAGCAGCCATAGAGCCGGTGCCACAGATACGCAGTATTTT,CASSHRAGATDTQYF
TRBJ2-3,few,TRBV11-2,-,TGTGCCAGCAGCCGCGGGACAACGCAGTATTTT,CASSRGTTQYF
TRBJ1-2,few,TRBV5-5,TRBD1,TGTGCCAGCAGCTTCGCCGGACAGGGCCACTATGGCTACACCTTC,CASSFAGQGHYGYTF
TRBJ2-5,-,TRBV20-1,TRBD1,TGCAGTGCTGGGGACAGGGTACGGAAGGAGACCCAGTACTTC,CSAGDRVRKETQYF
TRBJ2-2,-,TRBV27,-,TGTGCCAGCAGTTTAGCCCAGAACGGGGAGCTGTTTTTT,CASSLAQNGELFF
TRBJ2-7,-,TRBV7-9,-,TGTGCCAGCAGCTTAGCGGGAGCTGGGAGCGAGCAGTACTTC,CASSLAGAGSEQYF
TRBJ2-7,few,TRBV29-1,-,TGCAGCAAGACAGGAGAGAGCTCCTACGAGCAGTACTTC,CSKTGESSYEQYF
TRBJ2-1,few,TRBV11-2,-,TGTGCCAGCAGCACAACGACGTATACTCAGTTCTTC,CASSTTTYTQFF
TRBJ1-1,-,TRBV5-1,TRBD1,TGCGCCAGCAGCTGGGGGACAGGGTCGATGAACACTGAAGCTTTCTTT,CASSWGTGSMNTEAFF
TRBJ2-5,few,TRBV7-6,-,TGTGCCAGCAGCCCTAATGGGCTAATATCTGGAGAGACCCAGTACTTC,CASSPNGLISGETQYF
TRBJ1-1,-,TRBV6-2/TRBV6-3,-,TGTGCCAGCCGCCAGATAATGAACACTGAAGCTTTCTTT,CASRQIMNTEAFF
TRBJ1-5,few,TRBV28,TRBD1,TGTGCCAGCAGTTTATCGGTAGGGGGCAGCAATCAGCCCCAGCATTTT,CASSLSVGGSNQPQHF
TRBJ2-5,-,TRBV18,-,TGTGCCAGCTCACCGCGGGGCCAACAAGAGACCCAGTACTTC,CASSPRGQQETQYF
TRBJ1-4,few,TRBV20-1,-,TGCAGTGCTAGAGGGACTAAGGGCCCACTGTTTTTT,CSARGTKGPLFF
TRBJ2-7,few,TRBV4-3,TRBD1,TGCGCCAGCAGCCAGGCATCCGGGACAGGGTTCTACTACGAGCAGTACTTC,CASSQASGTGFYYEQYF
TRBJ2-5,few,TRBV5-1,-,TGCGCCAGCAGCTTGGGGTACGGTGAAGAGACCCAGTACTTC,CASSLGYGEETQYF
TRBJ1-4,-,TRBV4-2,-,TGTGCCACCTCAGAAACAGGTGCTAATGAAAAACTGTTTTTT,CATSETGANEKLFF
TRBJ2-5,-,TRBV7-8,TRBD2,TGTGCCAGCAGCTTAGGGGGACTAGCGGGGGGAGAGACCCAGTACTTC,CASSLGGLAGGETQYF